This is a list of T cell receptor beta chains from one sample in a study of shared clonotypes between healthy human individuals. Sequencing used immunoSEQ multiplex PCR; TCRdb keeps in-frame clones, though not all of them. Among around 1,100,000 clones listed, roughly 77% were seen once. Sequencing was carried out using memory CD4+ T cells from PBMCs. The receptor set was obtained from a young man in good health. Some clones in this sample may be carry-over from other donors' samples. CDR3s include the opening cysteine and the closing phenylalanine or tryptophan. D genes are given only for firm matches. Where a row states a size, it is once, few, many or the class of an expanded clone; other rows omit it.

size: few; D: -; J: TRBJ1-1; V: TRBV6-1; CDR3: CASSEWGRFTEAFF; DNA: TGTGCCAGCAGTGAATGGGGCAGGTTCACTGAAGCTTTCTTT
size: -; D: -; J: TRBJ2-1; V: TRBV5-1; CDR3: CASSLEVPYSYNEQFF; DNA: TGCGCCAGCAGCTTGGAAGTCCCTTACTCCTACAATGAGCAGTTCTTC
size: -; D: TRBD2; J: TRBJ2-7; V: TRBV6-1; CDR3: CASSELAGVRYEQYF; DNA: TGTGCCAGCAGTGAACTAGCGGGAGTGAGGTACGAGCAGTACTTC
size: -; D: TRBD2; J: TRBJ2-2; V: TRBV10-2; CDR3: CASSESGGAHTGELFF; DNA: TGCGCCAGCAGTGAGTCGGGAGGGGCCCACACCGGGGAGCTGTTTTTT
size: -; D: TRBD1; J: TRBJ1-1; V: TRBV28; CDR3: CASSSHQGGGGTEAFF; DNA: TGTGCCAGCAGCTCCCATCAGGGGGGTGGTGGCACTGAAGCTTTCTTT
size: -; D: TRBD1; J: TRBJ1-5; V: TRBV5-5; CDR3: CASSSRGQGFNQPQHF; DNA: TGTGCCAGCAGCTCGAGGGGACAGGGGTTCAATCAGCCCCAGCATTTT
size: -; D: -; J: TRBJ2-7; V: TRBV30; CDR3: CASPLNQPPGSYEQYF; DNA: TGTGCCTCCCCTCTTAATCAGCCGCCCGGTAGCTACGAGCAGTACTTC
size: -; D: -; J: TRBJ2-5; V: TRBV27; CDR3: CASSLGGRGPETQYF; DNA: TGTGCCAGCAGTTTAGGGGGCAGGGGCCCGGAGACCCAGTACTTC
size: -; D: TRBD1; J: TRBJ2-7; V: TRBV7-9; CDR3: CASSMGQGVLFYEQYF; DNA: TGTGCCAGCAGCATGGGACAGGGCGTCCTTTTCTACGAGCAGTACTTC
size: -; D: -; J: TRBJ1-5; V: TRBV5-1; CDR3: CASSLGGDSNQPQHF; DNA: TGCGCCAGCAGCTTGGGAGGAGATAGCAATCAGCCCCAGCATTTT
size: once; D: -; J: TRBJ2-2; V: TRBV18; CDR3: CASSPPIGALTGELFF; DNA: TGTGCCAGCTCACCACCAATTGGGGCGCTGACCGGGGAGCTGTTTTTT
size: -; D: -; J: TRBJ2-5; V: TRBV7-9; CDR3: CASSLAGSQGETQYF; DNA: TGTGCCAGCAGCTTAGCAGGCTCTCAAGGGGAGACCCAGTACTTC
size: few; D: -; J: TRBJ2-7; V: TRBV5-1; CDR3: CASSLLQGPYEQYF; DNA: TGCGCCAGCAGCTTGTTGCAGGGTCCCTACGAGCAGTACTTC
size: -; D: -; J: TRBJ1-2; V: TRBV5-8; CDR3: CASSLVGILFYGYTF; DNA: TGTGCCAGCAGCTTGGTGGGCATCCTTTTCTATGGCTACACCTTC
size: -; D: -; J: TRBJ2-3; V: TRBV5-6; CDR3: CASTNPKGADTQYF; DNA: TGTGCCAGCACTAACCCGAAGGGGGCAGATACGCAGTATTTT
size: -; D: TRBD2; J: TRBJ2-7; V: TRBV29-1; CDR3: CSAGTSGTYEQYF; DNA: TGCAGCGCCGGGACTAGCGGGACCTACGAGCAGTACTTC
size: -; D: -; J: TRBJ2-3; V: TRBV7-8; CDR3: CASSETSRGTDTQYF; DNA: TGTGCCAGCAGCGAAACTAGTAGGGGCACAGATACGCAGTATTTT
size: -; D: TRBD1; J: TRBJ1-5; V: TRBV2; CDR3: CASSEYKGAGGGQPQHF; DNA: TGTGCCAGCAGTGAATATAAAGGGGCAGGGGGAGGTCAGCCCCAGCATTTT
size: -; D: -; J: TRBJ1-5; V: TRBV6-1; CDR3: CASSDRTVNQPQHF; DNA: TGTGCCAGCAGTGATAGGACAGTCAATCAGCCCCAGCATTTT
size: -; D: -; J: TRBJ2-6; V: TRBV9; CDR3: CASSFSSGANVLTF; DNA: TGTGCCAGCAGCTTCAGCTCTGGGGCCAACGTCCTGACTTTC
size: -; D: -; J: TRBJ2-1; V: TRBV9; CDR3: CASSVAGDIYNEQFF; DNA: TGTGCCAGCAGCGTAGCGGGAGATATCTACAATGAGCAGTTCTTC
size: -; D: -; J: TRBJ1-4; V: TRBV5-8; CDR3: CASSFSVPTNEKLFF; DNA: TGTGCCAGCAGCTTCTCCGTCCCCACTAATGAAAAACTGTTTTTT
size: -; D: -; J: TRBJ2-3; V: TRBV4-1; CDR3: CASSGDGGTDTQYF; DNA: TGCGCCAGCAGCGGCGATGGGGGAACAGATACGCAGTATTTT
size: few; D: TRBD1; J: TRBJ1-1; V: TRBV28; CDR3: CASSSGQGGEAFF; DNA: TGTGCCAGCAGCTCCGGACAGGGCGGGGAAGCTTTCTTT
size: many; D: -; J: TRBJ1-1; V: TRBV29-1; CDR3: CSADAGLTEAFF; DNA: TGCAGCGCGGACGCTGGGCTGACTGAAGCTTTCTTT
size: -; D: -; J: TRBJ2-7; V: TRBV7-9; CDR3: CASSLAGSYEQYF; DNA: TGTGCCAGCAGCTTAGCGGGGTCGTACGAGCAGTACTTC
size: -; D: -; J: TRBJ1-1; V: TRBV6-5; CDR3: CASSSRGGVNTEAFF; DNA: TGTGCCAGCAGTTCGAGGGGTGGGGTGAACACTGAAGCTTTCTTT
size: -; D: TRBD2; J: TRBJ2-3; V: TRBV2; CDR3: CASSELGLAGGVTDTQYF; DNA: TGTGCCAGCAGCGAACTCGGACTAGCGGGGGGAGTCACAGATACGCAGTATTTT
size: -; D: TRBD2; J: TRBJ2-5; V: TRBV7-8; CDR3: CASSSGVAGSPETQYF; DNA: TGTGCCAGCAGCTCCGGGGTAGCGGGATCCCCAGAGACCCAGTACTTC
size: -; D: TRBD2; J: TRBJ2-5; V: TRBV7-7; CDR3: CASSSTGQGRLAGAGETQYF; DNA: TGTGCCAGCAGCTCAACGGGACAGGGCCGACTAGCGGGAGCGGGGGAGACCCAGTACTTC
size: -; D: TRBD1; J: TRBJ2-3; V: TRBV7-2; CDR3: CASMPQGSTDTQYF; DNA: TGTGCCAGCATGCCACAGGGGTCCACAGATACGCAGTATTTT
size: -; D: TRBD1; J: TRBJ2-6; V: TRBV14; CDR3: CASSPTGGGSGANVLTF; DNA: TGTGCCAGCAGCCCTACAGGGGGCGGCTCTGGGGCCAACGTCCTGACTTTC
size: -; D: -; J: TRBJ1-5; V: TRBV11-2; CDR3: CASSFDRNQPQHF; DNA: TGTGCCAGCAGCTTTGACAGAAATCAGCCCCAGCATTTT
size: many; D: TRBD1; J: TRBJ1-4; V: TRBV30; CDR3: CAWRPGTANEKLFF; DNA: TGTGCCTGGAGGCCCGGGACAGCTAATGAAAAACTGTTTTTT
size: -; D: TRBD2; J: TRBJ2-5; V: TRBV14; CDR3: CASSPWGRGRQETQYF; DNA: TGTGCCAGCAGCCCCTGGGGGAGGGGTAGACAAGAGACCCAGTACTTC
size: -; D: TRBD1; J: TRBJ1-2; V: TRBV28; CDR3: CASRDRVVYGYTF; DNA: TGTGCCAGCAGAGACAGGGTGGTCTATGGCTACACCTTC
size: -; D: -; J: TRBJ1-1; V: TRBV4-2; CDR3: CASSQDGGAEAFF; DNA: TGTGCCAGCAGCCAAGATGGCGGGGCGGAAGCTTTCTTT
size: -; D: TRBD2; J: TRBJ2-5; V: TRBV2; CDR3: CASSGTSGIFETQYF; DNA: TGTGCCAGCAGTGGGACTAGCGGGATTTTCGAGACCCAGTACTTC
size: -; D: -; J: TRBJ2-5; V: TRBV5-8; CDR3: CASSLDWETQYF; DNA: TGTGCCAGCAGCCTAGACTGGGAGACCCAGTACTTC
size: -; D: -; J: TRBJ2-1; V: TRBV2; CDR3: CASSGELAGQFF; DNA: TGTGCCAGCAGTGGAGAACTAGCAGGGCAGTTCTTC
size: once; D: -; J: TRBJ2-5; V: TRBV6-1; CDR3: CASSEVPQETQYF; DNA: TGTGCCAGCAGTGAAGTTCCCCAAGAGACCCAGTACTTC
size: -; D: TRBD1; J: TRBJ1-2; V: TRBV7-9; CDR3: CASSPRPPGTGKDYGYTF; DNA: TGTGCCAGCAGCCCACGCCCCCCCGGGACAGGGAAAGACTATGGCTACACCTTC
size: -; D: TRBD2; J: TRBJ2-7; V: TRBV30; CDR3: CAWSPRTSRNEQYF; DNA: TGTGCCTGGAGTCCAAGGACTAGCCGAAACGAGCAGTACTTC
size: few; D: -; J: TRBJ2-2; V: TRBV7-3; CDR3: CASSFSRTGELFF; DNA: TGTGCCAGCAGCTTTTCTAGGACCGGGGAGCTGTTTTTT
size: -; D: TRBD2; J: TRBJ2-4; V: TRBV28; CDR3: CASTPWTSGNRGKNIQYF; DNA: TGTGCCAGCACCCCCTGGACTAGCGGGAATAGGGGCAAAAACATTCAGTACTTC
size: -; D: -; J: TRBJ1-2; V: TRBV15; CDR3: CATSRDGEVYGYTF; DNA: TGTGCCACCAGCAGAGATGGAGAAGTCTATGGCTACACCTTC
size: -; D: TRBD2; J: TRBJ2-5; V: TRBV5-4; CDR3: CASSPPRGSPGETQYF; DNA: TGTGCCAGCAGCCCTCCCCGCGGGAGTCCGGGGGAGACCCAGTACTTC
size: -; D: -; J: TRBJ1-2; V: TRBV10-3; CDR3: CAISPDSGVSRYTF; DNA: TGTGCCATCAGTCCGGACAGCGGCGTATCGCGCTACACCTTC
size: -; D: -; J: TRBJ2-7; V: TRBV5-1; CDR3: CASSPGTGRHEQYF; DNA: TGCGCCAGCAGCCCGGGGACGGGCCGGCACGAGCAGTACTTC
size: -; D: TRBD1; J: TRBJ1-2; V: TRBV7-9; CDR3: CASSSLPDRGYTF; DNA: TGTGCCAGCAGCTCACTGCCGGACAGGGGGTACACCTTC
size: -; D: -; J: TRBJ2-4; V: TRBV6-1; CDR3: CASTRLEDSIQYF; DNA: TGTGCCAGCACCCGACTGGAAGATTCCATTCAGTACTTC
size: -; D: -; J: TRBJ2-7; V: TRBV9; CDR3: CASSPLRDLSYEQYF; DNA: TGTGCCAGCAGCCCACTCCGGGACTTATCCTACGAGCAGTACTTC
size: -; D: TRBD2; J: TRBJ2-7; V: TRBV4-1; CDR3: CASSQRTSGTYEQYF; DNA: TGCGCCAGCAGCCAACGGACTAGCGGGACCTACGAGCAGTACTTC
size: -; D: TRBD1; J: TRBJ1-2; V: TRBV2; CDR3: CASSEKGAGGGGYTF; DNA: TGTGCCAGCAGTGAAAAGGGCGCAGGGGGCGGAGGCTACACCTTC
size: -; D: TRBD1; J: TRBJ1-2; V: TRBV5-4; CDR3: CASSPGQGNGGYTF; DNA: TGTGCCAGCAGCCCGGGACAGGGAAACGGAGGCTACACCTTC
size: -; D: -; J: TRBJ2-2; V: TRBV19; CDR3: CASSAGRTGAGELFF; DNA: TGTGCCAGTAGTGCGGGGCGGACAGGAGCCGGGGAGCTGTTTTTT
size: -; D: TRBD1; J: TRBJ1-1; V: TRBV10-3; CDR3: CATRDREGVGNTEAFF; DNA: TGTGCCACCCGGGACAGGGAGGGGGTTGGGAACACTGAAGCTTTCTTT